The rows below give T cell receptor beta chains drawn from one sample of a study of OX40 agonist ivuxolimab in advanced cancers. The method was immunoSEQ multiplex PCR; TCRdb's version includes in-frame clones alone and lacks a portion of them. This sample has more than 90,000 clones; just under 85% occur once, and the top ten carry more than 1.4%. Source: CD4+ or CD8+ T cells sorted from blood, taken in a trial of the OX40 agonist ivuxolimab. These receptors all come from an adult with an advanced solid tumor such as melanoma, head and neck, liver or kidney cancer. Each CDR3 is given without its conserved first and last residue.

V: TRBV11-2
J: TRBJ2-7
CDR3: ASSLAGSASYEQY

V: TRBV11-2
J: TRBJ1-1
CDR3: ASSLRQGRGAEAF

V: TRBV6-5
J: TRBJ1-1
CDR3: ASKEGASPRAF

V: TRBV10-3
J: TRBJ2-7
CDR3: AIREGFNEQY

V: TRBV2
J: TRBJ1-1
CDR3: ASRGGRRGAEAF

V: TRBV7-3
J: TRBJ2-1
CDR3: ASSLSRGDNEQF

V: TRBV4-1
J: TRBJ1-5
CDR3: ASSPQGVQPQH

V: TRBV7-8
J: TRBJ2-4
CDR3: ASSLAIGIAKNIQY

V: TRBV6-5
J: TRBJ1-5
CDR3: ASSVTGVSNQPQH

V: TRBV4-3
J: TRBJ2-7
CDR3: ASSQAIGGAYEQY

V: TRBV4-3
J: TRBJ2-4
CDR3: ASSQDQLAGKNIQY

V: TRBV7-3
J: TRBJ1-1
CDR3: ASRDRVNTEAF

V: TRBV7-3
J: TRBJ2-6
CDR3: ASSLGHSGANVLT

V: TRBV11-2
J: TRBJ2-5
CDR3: ASSATSGGARETQY

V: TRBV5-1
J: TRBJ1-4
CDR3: ASSLGQGNEKLF

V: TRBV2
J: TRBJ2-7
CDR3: ASSDRARGSSEQY

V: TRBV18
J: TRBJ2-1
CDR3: ASSLTWTGGINEQF

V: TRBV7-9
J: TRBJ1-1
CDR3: ASSLGETEAF

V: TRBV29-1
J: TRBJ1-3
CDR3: SALKGGGYGVNTIY

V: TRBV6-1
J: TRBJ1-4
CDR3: ASSLNEKLF

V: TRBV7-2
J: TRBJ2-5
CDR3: ASSQLAGPQETQY

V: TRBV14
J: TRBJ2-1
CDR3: ASSRETSINEQF

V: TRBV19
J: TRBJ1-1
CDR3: ASSGWANTEAF

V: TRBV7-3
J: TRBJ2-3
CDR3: ASSLNRGDTQY

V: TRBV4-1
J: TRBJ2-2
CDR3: ASSQGGGGLATGELF

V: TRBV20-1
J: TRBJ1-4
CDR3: SAKSRGLF

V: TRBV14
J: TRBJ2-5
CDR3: ASSRLDYQETQY

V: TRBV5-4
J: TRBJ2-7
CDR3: ASSLDRESSYEQY

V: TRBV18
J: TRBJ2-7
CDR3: ASSPPGTGSYEQY

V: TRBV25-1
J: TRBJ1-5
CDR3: ASRGQGDQPQH

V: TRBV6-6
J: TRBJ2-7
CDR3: ASSYSEIYEQY

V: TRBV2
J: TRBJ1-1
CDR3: ASKRAGDGTEAF

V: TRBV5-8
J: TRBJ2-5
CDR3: ASSSAHRATKTQY

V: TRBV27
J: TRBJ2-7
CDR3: ASSFGASGSTEQY

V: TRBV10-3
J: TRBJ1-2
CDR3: AISEDRGRGYT

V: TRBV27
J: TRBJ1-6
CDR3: ASSLSGISSYNSPLH

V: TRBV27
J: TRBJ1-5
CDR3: ASSRGATGNQPQH

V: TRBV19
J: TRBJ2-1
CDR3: ASRKNGGSSYNEQF

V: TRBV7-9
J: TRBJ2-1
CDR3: ASSLEALVSEQF

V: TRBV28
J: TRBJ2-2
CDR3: ASRTKRTGELF

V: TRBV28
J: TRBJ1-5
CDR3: ASTWGGFNSNQPQH

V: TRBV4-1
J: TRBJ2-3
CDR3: ASSQDGSRGDTQY

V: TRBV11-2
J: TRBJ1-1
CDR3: ASSPGPGHKDMNTEAF

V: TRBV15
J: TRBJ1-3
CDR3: ATSRDLPRSGNTIY

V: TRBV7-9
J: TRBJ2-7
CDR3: ASSLLDESEQY

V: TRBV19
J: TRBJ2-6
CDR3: ASSIDPVESSVLT